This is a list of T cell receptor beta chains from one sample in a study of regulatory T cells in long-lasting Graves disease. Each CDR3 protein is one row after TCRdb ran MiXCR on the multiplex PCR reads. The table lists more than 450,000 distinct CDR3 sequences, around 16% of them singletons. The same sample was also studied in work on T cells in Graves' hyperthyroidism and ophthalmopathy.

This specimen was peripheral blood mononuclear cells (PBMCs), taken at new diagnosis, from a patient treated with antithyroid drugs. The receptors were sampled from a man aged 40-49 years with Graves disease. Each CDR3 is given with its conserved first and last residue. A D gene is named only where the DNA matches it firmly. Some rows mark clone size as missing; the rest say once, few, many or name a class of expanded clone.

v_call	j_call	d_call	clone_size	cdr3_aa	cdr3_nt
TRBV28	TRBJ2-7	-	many	CTSSWEAYEQYF	TGTACCAGCAGTTGGGAAGCTTACGAGCAGTACTTC
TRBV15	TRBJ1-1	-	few	CATSRKGQGWTEAFF	TGTGCCACCAGCAGGAAGGGGCAGGGTTGGACTGAAGCTTTCTTT
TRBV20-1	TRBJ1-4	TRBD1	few	CSASTGQGVYNEKLFF	TGCAGTGCTTCGACGGGACAGGGGGTCTATAATGAAAAACTGTTTTTT
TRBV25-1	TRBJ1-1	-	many	CASSDRDVNTEAFF	TGTGCCAGCAGTGACCGGGACGTGAACACTGAAGCTTTCTTT
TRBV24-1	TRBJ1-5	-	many	CATSDPGAQPQHF	TGTGCCACCAGTGATCCAGGGGCTCAGCCCCAGCATTTT
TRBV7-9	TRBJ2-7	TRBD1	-	CASSLMGQGKGEQYF	TGTGCCAGCAGCTTAATGGGACAGGGTAAAGGCGAGCAGTACTTC
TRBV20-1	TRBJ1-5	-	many	CSARVGVGNQPQHF	TGCAGTGCTAGGGTGGGGGTCGGCAATCAGCCCCAGCATTTT
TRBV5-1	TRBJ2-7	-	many	CATIQLAEQYF	TGCGCCACCATTCAATTGGCCGAGCAGTACTTC
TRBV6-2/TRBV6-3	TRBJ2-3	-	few	CASRTLATFTDTQYF	TGTGCCAGCAGAACTCTAGCGACATTCACAGATACGCAGTATTTT
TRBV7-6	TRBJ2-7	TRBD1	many	CASSPGQGYYEQYF	TGTGCCAGCAGCCCAGGACAGGGATACTACGAGCAGTACTTC
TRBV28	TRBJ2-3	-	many	CASSFGGVQDTQYF	TGTGCCAGCAGTTTCGGCGGGGTCCAAGATACGCAGTATTTT
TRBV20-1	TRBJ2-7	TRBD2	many	CSARATGTSGRAHEQYF	TGCAGTGCTAGAGCGACTGGGACTAGCGGGAGGGCCCACGAGCAGTACTTC
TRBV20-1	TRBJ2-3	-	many	CSARDPGGLTDTQYF	TGCAGTGCTAGAGATCCGGGCGGCCTCACAGATACGCAGTATTTT
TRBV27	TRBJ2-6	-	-	CASSLSGLGANVLTF	TGTGCCAGCAGTTTATCGGGGCTTGGGGCCAACGTCCTGACTTTC
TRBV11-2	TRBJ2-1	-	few	CASSLGRAARNEQFF	TGTGCCAGCAGCTTAGGCAGGGCGGCTCGCAATGAGCAGTTCTTC
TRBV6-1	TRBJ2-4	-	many	CASSDETDYLAKNIQYF	TGTGCCAGCAGTGACGAAACGGACTACTTAGCCAAAAACATTCAGTACTTC
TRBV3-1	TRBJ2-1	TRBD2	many	CASSERAGDGPEQFF	TGTGCCAGCAGTGAGAGAGCGGGAGATGGGCCTGAGCAGTTCTTC
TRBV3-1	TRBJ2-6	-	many	CASSTGQIIYSGANVLTF	TGTGCCAGCAGCACCGGACAGATAATATACTCTGGGGCCAACGTCCTGACTTTC
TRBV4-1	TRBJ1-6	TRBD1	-	CASSHVTGVGNSPLHF	TGCGCCAGCAGCCATGTGACAGGGGTTGGGAATTCACCCCTCCACTTT
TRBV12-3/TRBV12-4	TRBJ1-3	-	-	CASSPGGKGNTIYF	TGTGCCAGCAGCCCTGGGGGCAAAGGGAACACCATATATTTT
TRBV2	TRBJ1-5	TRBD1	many	CARSDRDANQPQHF	TGTGCCAGGAGCGACAGGGATGCTAATCAGCCCCAGCATTTT
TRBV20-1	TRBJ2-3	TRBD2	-	CSASGSSGSTDTQYF	TGCAGTGCTAGCGGATCTAGCGGGAGCACAGATACGCAGTATTTT
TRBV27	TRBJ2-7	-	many	CASSLISWSGPSYEQYF	TGTGCCAGCAGTTTAATATCATGGTCGGGGCCCTCCTACGAGCAGTACTTC
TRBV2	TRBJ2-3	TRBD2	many	CASSSGRAADTQYF	TGTGCCAGCAGTAGCGGGAGGGCCGCAGATACGCAGTATTTT
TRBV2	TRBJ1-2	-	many	CASSDRANYGYTF	TGTGCCAGCAGTGACCGAGCTAACTATGGCTACACCTTC
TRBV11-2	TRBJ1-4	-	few	CASSSTDRFEKLFF	TGTGCCAGCAGCTCCACAGACAGGTTTGAAAAACTGTTTTTT
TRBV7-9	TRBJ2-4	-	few	CASSLGDVGKNIQYF	TGTGCCAGCAGCTTAGGGGATGTGGGCAAAAACATTCAGTACTTC
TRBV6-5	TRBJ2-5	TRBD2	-	CASSYLAGETQYF	TGTGCCAGCAGTTACCTAGCGGGAGAGACCCAGTACTTC
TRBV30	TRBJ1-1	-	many	CAWSVGGSTEAFF	TGTGCCTGGAGTGTGGGGGGGAGCACTGAAGCTTTCTTT
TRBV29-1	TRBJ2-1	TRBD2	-	CSVEDRHLAGISYNEQFF	TGCAGCGTTGAAGATCGGCATCTAGCGGGAATCTCCTACAATGAGCAGTTCTTC
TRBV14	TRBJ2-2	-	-	CASSQDQWTGELFF	TGTGCCAGCAGCCAAGATCAGTGGACCGGGGAGCTGTTTTTT